A selection of T cell receptor beta chains follows, all from one sample in a study of shared clonotypes between healthy human individuals. Measured with immunoSEQ multiplex PCR; TCRdb has only the in-frame clones, and not every one. The data show 980,000 or so clones, over 75% seen once. The sequenced sample consisted of memory CD4+ T cells sorted from blood. These TCRs come from a man between 18 and 35 years old in good health. The CDR3 runs from the conserved cysteine through the conserved F or W. A D gene is named only where the DNA matches it firmly. Rows give clone size only sometimes, using once, few, many, or a class for an expanded clone.

j_call,clone_size,v_call,d_call,cdr3_aa,cdr3_nt
TRBJ2-4,-,TRBV9,-,CASSADGKNIQYF,TGTGCCAGCAGCGCGGACGGGAAAAACATTCAGTACTTC
TRBJ1-2,-,TRBV2,-,CATSRDLNYGYTF,TGTGCCACCTCCCGGGACCTTAACTATGGCTACACCTTC
TRBJ2-5,-,TRBV29-1,-,CSHPGETQYF,TGCAGCCATCCCGGGGAGACCCAGTACTTC
TRBJ1-4,few,TRBV4-1,TRBD1,CASSRTGLNEKLFF,TGCGCCAGCAGCCGGACAGGGCTAAATGAAAAACTGTTTTTT
TRBJ1-4,-,TRBV19,TRBD1,CASKRGPGDEKLFF,TGTGCCAGTAAGAGGGGGCCCGGGGATGAAAAACTGTTTTTT
TRBJ1-1,many,TRBV18,-,CASSPAGGTEAFF,TGTGCCAGCTCACCAGCGGGGGGAACTGAAGCTTTCTTT
TRBJ2-1,-,TRBV11-2,-,CASSFLRGAEQFF,TGTGCCAGCAGCTTTCTCAGGGGTGCTGAGCAGTTCTTC
TRBJ2-4,-,TRBV5-6,-,CASSLARFRGKNIQYF,TGTGCCAGCAGCTTGGCCAGATTTCGGGGCAAAAACATTCAGTACTTC
TRBJ1-1,-,TRBV18,-,CASSRTLNTEAFF,TGTGCCAGCTCCCGAACACTGAACACTGAAGCTTTCTTT
TRBJ1-5,-,TRBV4-1,-,CASSLQIPTLYSNQPQHF,TGCGCCAGCAGCCTCCAAATCCCAACCCTTTATAGCAATCAGCCCCAGCATTTT
TRBJ1-3,-,TRBV6-5,-,CASLGAYAGRNTIYF,TGTGCCAGCCTCGGGGCCTACGCAGGCCGAAACACCATATATTTT
TRBJ1-3,-,TRBV30,-,CAWSMGGSSGNTIYF,TGTGCCTGGAGTATGGGGGGAAGCTCTGGAAACACCATATATTTT
TRBJ1-4,once,TRBV5-1,-,CASSLEGGKGEKLFF,TGCGCCAGCAGCCTTGAAGGAGGGAAAGGTGAAAAACTGTTTTTT
TRBJ1-4,few,TRBV6-1,-,CASSSLSPSEKLFF,TGTGCCAGCAGCTCCTTATCCCCCTCGGAAAAACTGTTTTTT
TRBJ2-3,-,TRBV18,-,CASSPRLVEQIRQYF,TGTGCCAGCTCACCCCGACTGGTTGAACAGATACGGCAGTATTTT
TRBJ1-1,-,TRBV28,-,CASTLTTGGNTEAFF,TGTGCCAGCACTTTGACAACGGGGGGGAACACTGAAGCTTTCTTT
TRBJ1-6,-,TRBV6-5,-,CASSFKVGDSPLHF,TGTGCCAGCAGTTTCAAGGTAGGGGATTCACCCCTCCACTTT
TRBJ1-1,-,TRBV5-6,-,CASSSGSRTEAFF,TGTGCCAGCAGCTCGGGTAGTCGCACTGAAGCTTTCTTT
TRBJ2-3,-,TRBV4-3,TRBD2,CASSQTSGSSTDTQYF,TGCGCCAGCAGCCAGACTAGCGGGTCTAGCACAGATACGCAGTATTTT
TRBJ1-5,-,TRBV21-1,-,CASSKEGSFWEDQPQHF,TGTGCCAGCAGCAAAGAGGGCAGTTTCTGGGAGGATCAGCCCCAGCATTTT
TRBJ2-3,-,TRBV7-2,TRBD2,CASSWAGTSDDTQYF,TGTGCCAGCAGCTGGGCCGGGACTAGCGACGATACGCAGTATTTT
TRBJ2-3,few,TRBV18,TRBD2,CASSPTRLARVTDTQYF,TGTGCCAGCTCACCGACCAGACTAGCACGAGTCACAGATACGCAGTATTTT
TRBJ2-1,-,TRBV5-1,-,CASRILQGVSEQFF,TGCGCCAGCAGAATCCTCCAGGGCGTTAGTGAGCAGTTCTTC
TRBJ1-4,-,TRBV5-6,-,CASSSDRGEKLFF,TGTGCCAGCAGCTCCGACCGGGGGGAAAAACTGTTTTTT
TRBJ2-5,-,TRBV10-3,-,CAIRDRLGETQYF,TGTGCCATCAGGGACCGACTCGGGGAGACCCAGTACTTC
TRBJ2-3,-,TRBV11-2,-,CASRKDLTSFGTQYF,TGTGCCAGCAGAAAAGACCTGACTAGTTTTGGTACGCAGTATTTT
TRBJ2-7,few,TRBV5-1,-,CASSPPTSDFGEQCF,TGCGCCAGCAGCCCCCCTACCTCGGATTTCGGAGAGCAGTGCTTC
TRBJ2-2,-,TRBV2,TRBD2,CASSDRGAGELFF,TGTGCCAGCAGTGACCGGGGGGCCGGGGAGCTGTTTTTT
TRBJ2-7,-,TRBV27,TRBD2,CASSPYLAGVWEQYF,TGTGCCAGCAGTCCCTACCTAGCGGGAGTGTGGGAGCAGTACTTC
TRBJ2-1,-,TRBV11-2,-,CASRLVGGINNEQFF,TGTGCCAGCAGGCTGGTTGGGGGGATAAACAATGAGCAGTTCTTC
TRBJ2-7,-,TRBV7-6,TRBD1,CASSPLSGTGTHEQYF,TGTGCCAGCAGCCCCCTTTCCGGGACAGGGACCCACGAGCAGTACTTC
TRBJ2-4,once,TRBV12-1,-,CASSPRDRGADIQYF,TGTGCCAGCAGCCCCCGGGACAGGGGAGCGGACATTCAGTACTTC
TRBJ1-2,-,TRBV13,-,CASSLFLGEGGYGYTF,TGTGCCAGCAGCTTATTCTTGGGTGAGGGGGGCTATGGCTACACCTTC
TRBJ2-3,-,TRBV7-2,TRBD2,CASSLAVAGGRDTQYF,TGTGCCAGCAGCTTAGCGGTAGCGGGGGGCAGGGATACGCAGTATTTT
TRBJ2-5,few,TRBV5-6,-,CASSLAGGSQYF,TGTGCCAGCAGCTTGGCCGGGGGATCCCAGTACTTC